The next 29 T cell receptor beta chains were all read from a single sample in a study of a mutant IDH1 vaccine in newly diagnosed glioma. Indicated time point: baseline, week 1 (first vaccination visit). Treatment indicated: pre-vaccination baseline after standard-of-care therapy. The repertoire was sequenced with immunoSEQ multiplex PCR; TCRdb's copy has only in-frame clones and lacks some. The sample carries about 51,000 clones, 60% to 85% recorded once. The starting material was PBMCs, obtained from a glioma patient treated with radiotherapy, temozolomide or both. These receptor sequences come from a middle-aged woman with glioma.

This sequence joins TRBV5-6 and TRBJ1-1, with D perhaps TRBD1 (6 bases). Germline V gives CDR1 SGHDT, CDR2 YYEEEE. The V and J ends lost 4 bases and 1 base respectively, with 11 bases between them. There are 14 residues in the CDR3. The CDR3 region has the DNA TGTGCCAGCAGCCCTGGGACACCGAACACTGAAGCTTTCTTT. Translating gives CASSPGTPNTEAFF.

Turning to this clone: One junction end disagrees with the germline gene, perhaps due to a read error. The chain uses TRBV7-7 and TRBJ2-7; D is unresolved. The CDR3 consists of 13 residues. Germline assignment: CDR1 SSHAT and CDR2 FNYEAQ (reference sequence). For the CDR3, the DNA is TGTGCTAGCAGCTTAGGGCCTTCCTACGAGCAGTACTTC. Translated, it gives CASSLGPSYEQYF.

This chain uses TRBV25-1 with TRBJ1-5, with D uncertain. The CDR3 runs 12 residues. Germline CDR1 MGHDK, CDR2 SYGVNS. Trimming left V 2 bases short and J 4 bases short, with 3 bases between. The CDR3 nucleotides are TGTGCCAGCAGTGAAGGGAATCAGCCCCAGCATTTT. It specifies CASSEGNQPQHF. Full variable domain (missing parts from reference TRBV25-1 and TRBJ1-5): EADIYQTPRYLVIGTGKKITLECSQTMGHDKMYWYQQDPGMELHLIHYSYGVNSTEKGDLSSESTVSRIRTEHFPLTLESARPSHTSQYLCASSEGNQPQHFGDGTRLSIL.

The DNA of the CDR3 is TGTGCCAGCAGCCAGTACGCCTCTCCGCATGAAGCTTTCTTT. This codes for CASSQYASPHEAFF. The rearrangement joins TRBV14 to TRBJ1-1, with D hard to call. CDR3 length: 14 amino acids. The germline V and J ends were trimmed by 3 bases and 7 bases, with 15 bases remaining between them. CDR1 is SGHDN, CDR2 FVKESK, per germline.

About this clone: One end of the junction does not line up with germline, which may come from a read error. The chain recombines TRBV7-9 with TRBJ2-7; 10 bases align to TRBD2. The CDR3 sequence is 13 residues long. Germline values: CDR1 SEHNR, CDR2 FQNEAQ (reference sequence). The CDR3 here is CASSPGERGGRNF. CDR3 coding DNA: TGTGCCAGCAGCCCCGGGGAGCGGGGGGGCCGAAACTTC.

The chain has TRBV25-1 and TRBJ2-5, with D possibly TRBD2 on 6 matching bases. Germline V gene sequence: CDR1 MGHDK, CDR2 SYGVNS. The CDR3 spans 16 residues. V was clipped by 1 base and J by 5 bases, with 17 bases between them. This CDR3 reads CASSESGRGRGETQYF. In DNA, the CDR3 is TGTGCCAGCAGTGAATCTGGACGGGGCCGGGGGGAGACCCAGTACTTC.

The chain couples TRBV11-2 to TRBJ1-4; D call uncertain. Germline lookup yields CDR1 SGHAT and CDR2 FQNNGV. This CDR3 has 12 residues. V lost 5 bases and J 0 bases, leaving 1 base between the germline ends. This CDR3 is CASSPTNEKLFF. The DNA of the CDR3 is TGTGCCAGCAGCCCAACTAATGAAAAACTGTTTTTT.

This chain's CDR3 is CASSLRGQGTYGYTF. DNA of the CDR3: TGTGCCAGCAGCTTAAGGGGACAGGGGACTTATGGCTACACCTTC. The chain couples TRBV13 to TRBJ1-2, with TRBD1 matching over 10 bases. There are 15 residues in the CDR3. Germline lookup yields CDR1 PRHDT and CDR2 FYEKMQ (reference sequence). The trim removed 2 bases at V and 5 bases at J, leaving 5 bases unmatched. Using reference TRBV13 and TRBJ1-2 for the parts outside the CDR3, the full variable domain is AAGVIQSPRHLIKEKRETATLKCYPIPRHDTVYWYQQGPGQDPQFLISFYEKMQSDKGSIPDRFSAQQFSDYHSELNMSSLELGDSALYFCASSLRGQGTYGYTFGSGTRLTVV.

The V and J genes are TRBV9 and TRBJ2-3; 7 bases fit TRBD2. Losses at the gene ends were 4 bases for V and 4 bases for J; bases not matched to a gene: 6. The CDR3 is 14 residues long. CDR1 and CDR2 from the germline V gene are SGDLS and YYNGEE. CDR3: CASSPGLGPDTQYF. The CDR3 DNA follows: TGTGCCAGCAGCCCCGGACTAGGCCCAGATACGCAGTATTTT.

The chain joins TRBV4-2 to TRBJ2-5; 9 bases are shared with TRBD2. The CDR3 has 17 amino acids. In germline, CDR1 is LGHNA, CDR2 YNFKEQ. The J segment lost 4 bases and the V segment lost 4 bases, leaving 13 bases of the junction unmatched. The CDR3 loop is CASSPGVAGATGETQYF. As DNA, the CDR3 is TGTGCCAGCAGCCCCGGGGTAGCGGGGGCCACCGGAGAGACCCAGTACTTC.

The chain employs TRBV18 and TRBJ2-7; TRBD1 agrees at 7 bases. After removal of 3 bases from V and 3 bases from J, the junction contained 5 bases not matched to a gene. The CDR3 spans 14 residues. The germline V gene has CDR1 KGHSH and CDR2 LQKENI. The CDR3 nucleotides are TGTGCCAGCTCACCGACAGGGATCGACTACGAGCAGTACTTC. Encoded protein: CASSPTGIDYEQYF.

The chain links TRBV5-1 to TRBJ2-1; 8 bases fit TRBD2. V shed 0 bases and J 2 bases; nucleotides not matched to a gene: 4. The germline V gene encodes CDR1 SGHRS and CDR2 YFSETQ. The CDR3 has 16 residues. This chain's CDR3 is CASSLVGSGAYNEQFF. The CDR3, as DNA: TGCGCCAGCAGCTTGGTCGGTAGCGGGGCCTACAATGAGCAGTTCTTC.

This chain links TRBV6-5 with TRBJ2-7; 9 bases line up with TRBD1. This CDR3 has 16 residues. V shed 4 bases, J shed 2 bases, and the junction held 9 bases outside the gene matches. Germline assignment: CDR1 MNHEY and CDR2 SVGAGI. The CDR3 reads CASSSGTGTGTYEQYF. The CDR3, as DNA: TGTGCCAGCAGTTCAGGAACCGGGACAGGGACCTACGAGCAGTACTTC.

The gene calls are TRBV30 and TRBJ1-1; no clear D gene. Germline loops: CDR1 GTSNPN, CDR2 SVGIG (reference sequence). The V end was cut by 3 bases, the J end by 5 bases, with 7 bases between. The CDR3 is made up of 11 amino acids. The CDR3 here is CAWSPGTEAFF. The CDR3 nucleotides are TGTGCCTGGAGCCCCGGTACTGAAGCTTTCTTT.

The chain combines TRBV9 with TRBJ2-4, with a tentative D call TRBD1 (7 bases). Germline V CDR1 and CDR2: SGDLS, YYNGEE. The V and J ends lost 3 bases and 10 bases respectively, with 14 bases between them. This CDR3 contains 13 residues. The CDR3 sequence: CASSEGGQSIQYF. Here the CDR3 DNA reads TGTGCCAGCAGCGAGGGGGGACAGAGTATTCAGTACTTC.

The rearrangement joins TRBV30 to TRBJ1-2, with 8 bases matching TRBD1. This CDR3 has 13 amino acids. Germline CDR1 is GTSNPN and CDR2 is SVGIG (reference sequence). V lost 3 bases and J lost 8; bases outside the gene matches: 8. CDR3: CAWRDPTGVGYTF. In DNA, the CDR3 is TGTGCCTGGAGGGACCCGACAGGGGTCGGCTACACCTTC.

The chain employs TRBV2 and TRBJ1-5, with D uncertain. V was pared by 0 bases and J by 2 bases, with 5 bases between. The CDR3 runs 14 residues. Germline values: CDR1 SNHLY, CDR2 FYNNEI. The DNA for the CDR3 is TGTGCCAGCAGTGAAGCAGGGCGCAATCAGCCCCAGCATTTT. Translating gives CASSEAGRNQPQHF.

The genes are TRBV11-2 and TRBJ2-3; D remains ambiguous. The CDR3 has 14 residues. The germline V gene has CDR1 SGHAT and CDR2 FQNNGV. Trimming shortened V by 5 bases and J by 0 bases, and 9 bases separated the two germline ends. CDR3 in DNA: TGTGCCAGCAGCCCTTGGGAAAGCACAGATACGCAGTATTTT. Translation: CASSPWESTDTQYF.

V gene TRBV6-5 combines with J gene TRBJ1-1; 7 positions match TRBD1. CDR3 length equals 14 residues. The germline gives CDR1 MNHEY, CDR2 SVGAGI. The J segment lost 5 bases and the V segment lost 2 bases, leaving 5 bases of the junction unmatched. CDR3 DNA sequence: TGTGCCAGCAGTTACAGGGGGCTGGGGACTGAAGCTTTCTTT. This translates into CASSYRGLGTEAFF.

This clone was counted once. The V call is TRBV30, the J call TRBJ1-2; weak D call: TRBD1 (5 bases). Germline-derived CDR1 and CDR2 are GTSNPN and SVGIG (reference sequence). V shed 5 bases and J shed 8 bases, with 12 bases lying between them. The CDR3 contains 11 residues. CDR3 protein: CAWGGSRGYTF. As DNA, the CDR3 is TGTGCCTGGGGGGGTTCGAGAGGCTACACCTTC.

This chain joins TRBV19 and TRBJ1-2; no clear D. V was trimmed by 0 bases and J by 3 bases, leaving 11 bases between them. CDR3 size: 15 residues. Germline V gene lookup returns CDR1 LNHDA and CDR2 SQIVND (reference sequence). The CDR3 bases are TGTGCCAGTAGTATAGAAGGCACGCAGGACTATGGCTACACCTTC. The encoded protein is CASSIEGTQDYGYTF. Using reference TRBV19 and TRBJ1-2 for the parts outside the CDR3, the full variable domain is DGGITQSPKYLFRKEGQNVTLSCEQNLNHDAMYWYRQDPGQGLRLIYYSQIVNDFQKGDIAEGYSVSREKKESFPLTVTSAQKNPTAFYLCASSIEGTQDYGYTFGSGTRLTVV.

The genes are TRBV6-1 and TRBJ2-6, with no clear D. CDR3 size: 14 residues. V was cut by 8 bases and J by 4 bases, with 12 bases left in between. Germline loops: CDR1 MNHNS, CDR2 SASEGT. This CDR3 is CASLAAIGANVLTF. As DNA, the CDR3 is TGTGCCAGCTTGGCGGCGATCGGGGCCAACGTCCTGACTTTC.

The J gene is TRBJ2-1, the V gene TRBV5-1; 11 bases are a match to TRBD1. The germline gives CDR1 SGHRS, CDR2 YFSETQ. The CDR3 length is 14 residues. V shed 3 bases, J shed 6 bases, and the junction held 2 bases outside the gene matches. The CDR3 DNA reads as TGCGCCAGCAGCTGGGGGACAGGGGGCAATGAGCAGTTCTTC. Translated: CASSWGTGGNEQFF.

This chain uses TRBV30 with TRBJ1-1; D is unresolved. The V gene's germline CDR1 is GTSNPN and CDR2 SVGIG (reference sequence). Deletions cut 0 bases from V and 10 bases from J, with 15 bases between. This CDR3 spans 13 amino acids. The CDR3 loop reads CAWSVPAGLRAFF. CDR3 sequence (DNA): TGTGCCTGGAGTGTACCGGCAGGATTAAGAGCTTTCTTT.

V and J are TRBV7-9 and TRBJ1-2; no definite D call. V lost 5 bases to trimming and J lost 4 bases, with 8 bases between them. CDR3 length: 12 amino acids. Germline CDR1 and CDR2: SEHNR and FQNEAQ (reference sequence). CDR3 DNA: TGTGCCAGCAGCCCCCAATCCTATGGCTACACCTTC. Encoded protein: CASSPQSYGYTF.

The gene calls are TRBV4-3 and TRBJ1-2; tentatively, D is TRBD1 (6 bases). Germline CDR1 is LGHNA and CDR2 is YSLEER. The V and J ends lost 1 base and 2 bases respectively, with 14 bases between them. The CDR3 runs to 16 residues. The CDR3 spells CASSQVGGQANYGYTF. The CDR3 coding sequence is TGCGCCAGCAGCCAAGTAGGGGGGCAGGCGAACTATGGCTACACCTTC.

The CDR3 region is CASSKGGAESNQPQHF. The CDR3 nucleotides read TGTGCCAGCAGCAAAGGAGGGGCCGAGAGCAATCAGCCCCAGCATTTT. J is TRBJ1-5 and V is TRBV21-1. TRBV21-1 is recorded as a pseudogene. The length of the CDR3 is 16 residues.

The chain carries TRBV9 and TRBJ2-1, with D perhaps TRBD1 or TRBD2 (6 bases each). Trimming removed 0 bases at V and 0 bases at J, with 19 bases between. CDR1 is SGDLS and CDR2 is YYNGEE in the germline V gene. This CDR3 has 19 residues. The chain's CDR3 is CASSVESGGGGFSYNEQFF. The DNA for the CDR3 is TGTGCCAGCAGCGTAGAATCAGGAGGGGGAGGCTTCTCCTACAATGAGCAGTTCTTC.

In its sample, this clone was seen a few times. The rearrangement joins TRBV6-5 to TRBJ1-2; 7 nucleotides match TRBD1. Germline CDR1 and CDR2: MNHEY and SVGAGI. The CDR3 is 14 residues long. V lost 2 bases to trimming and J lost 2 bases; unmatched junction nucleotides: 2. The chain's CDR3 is CASSYRQGNYGYTF. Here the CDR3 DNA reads TGTGCCAGCAGTTACCGACAGGGAAACTATGGCTACACCTTC.